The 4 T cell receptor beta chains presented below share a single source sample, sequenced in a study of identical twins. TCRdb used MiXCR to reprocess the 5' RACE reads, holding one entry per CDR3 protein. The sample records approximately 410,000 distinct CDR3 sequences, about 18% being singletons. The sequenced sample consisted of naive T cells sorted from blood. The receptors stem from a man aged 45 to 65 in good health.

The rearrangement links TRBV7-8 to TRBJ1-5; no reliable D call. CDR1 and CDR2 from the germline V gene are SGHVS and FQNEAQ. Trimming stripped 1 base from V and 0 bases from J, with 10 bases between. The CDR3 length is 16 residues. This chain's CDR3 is CASSLVSWISNQPQHF. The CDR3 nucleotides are TGTGCCAGCAGCTTAGTCTCCTGGATTAGCAATCAGCCCCAGCATTTT.

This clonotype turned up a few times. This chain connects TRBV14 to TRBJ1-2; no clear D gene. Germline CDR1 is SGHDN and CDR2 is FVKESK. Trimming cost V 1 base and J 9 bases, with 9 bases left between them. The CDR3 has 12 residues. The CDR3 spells CASSQAGISYTF. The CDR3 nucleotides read TGTGCCAGCAGCCAAGCAGGCATAAGCTACACCTTC.

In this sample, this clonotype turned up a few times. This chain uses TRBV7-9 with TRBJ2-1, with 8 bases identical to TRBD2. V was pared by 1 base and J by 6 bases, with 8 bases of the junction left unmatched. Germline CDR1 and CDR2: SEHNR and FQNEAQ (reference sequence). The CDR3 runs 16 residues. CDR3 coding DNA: TGTGCCAGCAGCTTAGGCAGCGGGAGCGCCTCCAATGAGCAGTTCTTC. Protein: CASSLGSGSASNEQFF.

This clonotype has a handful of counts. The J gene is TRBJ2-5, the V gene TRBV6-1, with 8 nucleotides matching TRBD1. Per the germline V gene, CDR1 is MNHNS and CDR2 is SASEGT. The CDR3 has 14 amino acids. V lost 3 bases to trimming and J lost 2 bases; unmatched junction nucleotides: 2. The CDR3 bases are TGTGCCAGCAGTGATGGACAGGGTCAAGAGACCCAGTACTTC. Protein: CASSDGQGQETQYF.